This T cell receptor (beta chain) comes out of a study of vaccination effects on CD4 cells after COVID-19. The overall study: Following the second dose by a median of 72 days, the post-vaccine samples were obtained. Study results and limitations: Long after vaccination, the clones induced by infection and by vaccine shrank markedly in size.

Here immunoSEQ multiplex PCR was the method, and the copy in TCRdb shows in-frame clones only, minus some. The sample lists about 60,000 clones, just under 80% occurring once. Of note for this clone: Its antigen is not identified.

Expansion of antigen-specific CD4+ T cells with viral peptide pools was carried out by the ViraFEST assay before sequencing. Subsequent to a culture period of around eleven days, CD4+ T cells were isolated. Each participant was administered two doses of either the BNT162b2 or the mRNA-1273 vaccine. Negative nucleocapsid antibody tests before and after vaccination confirmed no previous SARS-CoV-2 infection. Both day 3 and day 7 saw half the medium replaced with IL-2 medium. The CDR3 sequence is 18 residues long. V shed 1 base and J 5 bases; nucleotides not matched to a gene: 15. Germline V gene sequence: CDR1 KGHSH, CDR2 LQKENI.

This receptor was taken from a human donor who received a COVID-19 vaccine. The starting material was CD4+ T cells from PBMCs cultured with HCoV-OC43 spike peptides, obtained after COVID-19 vaccination. Subset denoted: HCoV-OC43 spike overlapping peptide pool stimulation. The chain couples TRBV18 to TRBJ2-3, with TRBD1 matching 7 bases. CDR3 in amino acids: CASSPQMFTGASRDTQYF. In nucleotides, the CDR3 is TGTGCCAGCTCACCACAAATGTTTACAGGGGCCTCCAGAGATACGCAGTATTTT.